Below, one T cell receptor (beta chain) is given with its context. Its antigen is still unknown. The data derive from a study of cytomegalovirus exposure and HLA in healthy donors. The overall study: According to later analysis, the same platform produced the 120 validation and under 750 first-cohort repertoires. Notes on the study in general: Diagnosis of cytomegalovirus status made by the classifier reportedly showed high specificity and sensitivity.

Method: immunoSEQ multiplex PCR; TCRdb's copy keeps in-frame clones and lacks some. Of tens of thousands of clones detected, about 96% appear once; the ten largest clones hold 0.6% to 0.85%. The CDR3 is 12 residues long. The germline CDR1 and CDR2 sequences are SGHDT and YYEEEE. Trimming removed 3 bases at V and 6 bases at J, with 10 bases between. The sequence derives from a man younger than 35 in good health and CMV-seronegative. The genes are TRBV5-6 and TRBJ2-7; TRBD1 is a possible D gene (6 bases). Sequencing was performed on PBMCs. CDR3 region: CASSSWGLEQYF. Written as DNA, the CDR3 is TGTGCCAGCAGCTCGTGGGGGCTCGAGCAGTACTTC.